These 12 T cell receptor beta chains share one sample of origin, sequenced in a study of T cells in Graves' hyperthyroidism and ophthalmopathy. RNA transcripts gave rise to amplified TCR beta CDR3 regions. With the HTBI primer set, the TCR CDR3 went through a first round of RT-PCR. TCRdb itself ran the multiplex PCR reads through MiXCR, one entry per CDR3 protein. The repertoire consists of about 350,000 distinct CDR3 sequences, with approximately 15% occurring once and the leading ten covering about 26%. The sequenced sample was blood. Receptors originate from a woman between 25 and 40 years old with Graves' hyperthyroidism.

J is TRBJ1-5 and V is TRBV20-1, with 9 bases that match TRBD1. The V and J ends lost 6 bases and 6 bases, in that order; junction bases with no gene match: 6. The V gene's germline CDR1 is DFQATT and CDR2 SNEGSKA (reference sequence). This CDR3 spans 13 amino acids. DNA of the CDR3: TGCAGTGCAAACGGACAGGGGAGTCAGCCCCAGCATTTT. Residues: CSANGQGSQPQHF.

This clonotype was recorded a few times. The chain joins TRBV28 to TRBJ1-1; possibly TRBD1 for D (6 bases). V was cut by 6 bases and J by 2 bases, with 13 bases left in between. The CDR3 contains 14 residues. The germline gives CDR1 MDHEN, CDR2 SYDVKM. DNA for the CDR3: TGTGCCAGCAGCGACAGGTCGCTCAACACTGAAGCTTTCTTT. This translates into CASSDRSLNTEAFF.

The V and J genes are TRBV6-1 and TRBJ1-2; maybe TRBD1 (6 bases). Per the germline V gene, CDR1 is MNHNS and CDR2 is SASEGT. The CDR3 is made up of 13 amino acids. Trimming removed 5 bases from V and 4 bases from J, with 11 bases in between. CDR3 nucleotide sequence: TGTGCCAGCAGTTGGGACACCGCCTATGGCTACACCTTC. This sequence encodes CASSWDTAYGYTF.

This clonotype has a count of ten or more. CDR3 sequence (DNA): TGCAGTGCGCACCCCCTGGGACTAGATTTCGAGCAGTACTTC. Its translation: CSAHPLGLDFEQYF. The chain combines TRBV20-1 with TRBJ2-7; TRBD2 matches at 8 bases. V shed 6 bases and J 6 bases; nucleotides not matched to a gene: 13. Germline loops: CDR1 DFQATT, CDR2 SNEGSKA (reference sequence). CDR3 length: 14 amino acids.

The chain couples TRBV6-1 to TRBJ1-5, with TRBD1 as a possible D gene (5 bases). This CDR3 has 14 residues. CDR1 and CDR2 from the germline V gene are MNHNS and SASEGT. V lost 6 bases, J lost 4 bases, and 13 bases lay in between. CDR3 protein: CASRSGTPNQPQHF. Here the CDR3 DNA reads TGTGCCAGCAGATCCGGGACGCCGAATCAGCCCCAGCATTTT.

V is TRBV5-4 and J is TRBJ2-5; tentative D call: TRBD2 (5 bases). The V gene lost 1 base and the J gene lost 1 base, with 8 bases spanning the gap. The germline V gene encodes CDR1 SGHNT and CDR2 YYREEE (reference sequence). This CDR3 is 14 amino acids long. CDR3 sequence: CASSLREGQETQYF. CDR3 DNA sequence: TGTGCCAGCAGCTTGCGTGAGGGCCAAGAGACCCAGTACTTC. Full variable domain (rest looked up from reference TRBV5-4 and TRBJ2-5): ETGVTQSPTHLIKTRGQQVTLRCSSQSGHNTVSWYQQALGQGPQFIFQYYREEENGRGNFPPRFSGLQFPNYSSELNVNALELDDSALYLCASSLREGQETQYFGPGTRLLVL.

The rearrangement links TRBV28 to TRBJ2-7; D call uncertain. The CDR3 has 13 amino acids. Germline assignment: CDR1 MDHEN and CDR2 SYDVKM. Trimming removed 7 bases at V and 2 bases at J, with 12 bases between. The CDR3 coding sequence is TGTGCCAGCACGACCGGTTTAACCTACGAGCAGTACTTC. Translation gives CASTTGLTYEQYF. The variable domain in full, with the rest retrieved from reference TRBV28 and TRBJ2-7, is DVKVTQSSRYLVKRTGEKVFLECVQDMDHENMFWYRQDPGLGLRLIYFSYDVKMKEKGDIPEGYSVSREKKERFSLILESASTNQTSMYLCASTTGLTYEQYFGPGTRLTVT.

The CDR3 sequence is CSARSEFKETQYF. CDR3 nucleotides: TGCAGTGCTAGGTCGGAGTTCAAAGAGACCCAGTACTTC. The V gene is TRBV20-1, the J gene TRBJ2-5, with D unclear. There are 13 residues in the CDR3. In germline, CDR1 is DFQATT, CDR2 SNEGSKA (reference sequence). Trimming took off 3 bases at V and 3 bases at J, with 11 bases between the two ends.

The CDR3 spells CASSLTGTGGPLYGYTF. In DNA form, the CDR3 reads TGTGCCAGCAGTCTTACCGGGACAGGGGGTCCTCTCTATGGCTACACCTTC. This rearrangement joins TRBV28 to TRBJ1-2; 11 bases fit TRBD1. With 5 bases clipped from V and 4 bases from J, the junction kept 12 bases outside the gene matches. The germline gives CDR1 MDHEN, CDR2 SYDVKM. The CDR3 is 17 amino acids.

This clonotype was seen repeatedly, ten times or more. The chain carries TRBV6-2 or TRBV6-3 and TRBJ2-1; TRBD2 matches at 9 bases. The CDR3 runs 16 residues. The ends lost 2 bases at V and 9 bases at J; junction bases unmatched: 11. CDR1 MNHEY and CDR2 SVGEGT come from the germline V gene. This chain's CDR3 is CASSYPAGTSIGEQFF. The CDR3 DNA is TGTGCCAGCAGTTACCCAGCCGGGACTAGCATCGGTGAGCAGTTCTTC.

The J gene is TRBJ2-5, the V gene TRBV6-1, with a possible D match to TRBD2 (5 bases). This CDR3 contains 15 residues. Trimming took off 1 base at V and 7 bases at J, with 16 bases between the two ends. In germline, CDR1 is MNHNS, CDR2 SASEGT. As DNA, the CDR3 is TGTGCCAGCAGTGAAGAACCAGCGGCTCGTTGGACCCAGTACTTC. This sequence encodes CASSEEPAARWTQYF.

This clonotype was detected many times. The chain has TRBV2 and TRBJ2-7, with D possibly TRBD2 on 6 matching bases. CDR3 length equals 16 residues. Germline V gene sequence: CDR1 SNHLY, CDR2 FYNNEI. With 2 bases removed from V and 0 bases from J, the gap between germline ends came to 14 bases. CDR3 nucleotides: TGTGCCAGCAGTGAAATAGGCGGGGTGAGCTCCTACGAGCAGTACTTC. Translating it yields CASSEIGGVSSYEQYF.